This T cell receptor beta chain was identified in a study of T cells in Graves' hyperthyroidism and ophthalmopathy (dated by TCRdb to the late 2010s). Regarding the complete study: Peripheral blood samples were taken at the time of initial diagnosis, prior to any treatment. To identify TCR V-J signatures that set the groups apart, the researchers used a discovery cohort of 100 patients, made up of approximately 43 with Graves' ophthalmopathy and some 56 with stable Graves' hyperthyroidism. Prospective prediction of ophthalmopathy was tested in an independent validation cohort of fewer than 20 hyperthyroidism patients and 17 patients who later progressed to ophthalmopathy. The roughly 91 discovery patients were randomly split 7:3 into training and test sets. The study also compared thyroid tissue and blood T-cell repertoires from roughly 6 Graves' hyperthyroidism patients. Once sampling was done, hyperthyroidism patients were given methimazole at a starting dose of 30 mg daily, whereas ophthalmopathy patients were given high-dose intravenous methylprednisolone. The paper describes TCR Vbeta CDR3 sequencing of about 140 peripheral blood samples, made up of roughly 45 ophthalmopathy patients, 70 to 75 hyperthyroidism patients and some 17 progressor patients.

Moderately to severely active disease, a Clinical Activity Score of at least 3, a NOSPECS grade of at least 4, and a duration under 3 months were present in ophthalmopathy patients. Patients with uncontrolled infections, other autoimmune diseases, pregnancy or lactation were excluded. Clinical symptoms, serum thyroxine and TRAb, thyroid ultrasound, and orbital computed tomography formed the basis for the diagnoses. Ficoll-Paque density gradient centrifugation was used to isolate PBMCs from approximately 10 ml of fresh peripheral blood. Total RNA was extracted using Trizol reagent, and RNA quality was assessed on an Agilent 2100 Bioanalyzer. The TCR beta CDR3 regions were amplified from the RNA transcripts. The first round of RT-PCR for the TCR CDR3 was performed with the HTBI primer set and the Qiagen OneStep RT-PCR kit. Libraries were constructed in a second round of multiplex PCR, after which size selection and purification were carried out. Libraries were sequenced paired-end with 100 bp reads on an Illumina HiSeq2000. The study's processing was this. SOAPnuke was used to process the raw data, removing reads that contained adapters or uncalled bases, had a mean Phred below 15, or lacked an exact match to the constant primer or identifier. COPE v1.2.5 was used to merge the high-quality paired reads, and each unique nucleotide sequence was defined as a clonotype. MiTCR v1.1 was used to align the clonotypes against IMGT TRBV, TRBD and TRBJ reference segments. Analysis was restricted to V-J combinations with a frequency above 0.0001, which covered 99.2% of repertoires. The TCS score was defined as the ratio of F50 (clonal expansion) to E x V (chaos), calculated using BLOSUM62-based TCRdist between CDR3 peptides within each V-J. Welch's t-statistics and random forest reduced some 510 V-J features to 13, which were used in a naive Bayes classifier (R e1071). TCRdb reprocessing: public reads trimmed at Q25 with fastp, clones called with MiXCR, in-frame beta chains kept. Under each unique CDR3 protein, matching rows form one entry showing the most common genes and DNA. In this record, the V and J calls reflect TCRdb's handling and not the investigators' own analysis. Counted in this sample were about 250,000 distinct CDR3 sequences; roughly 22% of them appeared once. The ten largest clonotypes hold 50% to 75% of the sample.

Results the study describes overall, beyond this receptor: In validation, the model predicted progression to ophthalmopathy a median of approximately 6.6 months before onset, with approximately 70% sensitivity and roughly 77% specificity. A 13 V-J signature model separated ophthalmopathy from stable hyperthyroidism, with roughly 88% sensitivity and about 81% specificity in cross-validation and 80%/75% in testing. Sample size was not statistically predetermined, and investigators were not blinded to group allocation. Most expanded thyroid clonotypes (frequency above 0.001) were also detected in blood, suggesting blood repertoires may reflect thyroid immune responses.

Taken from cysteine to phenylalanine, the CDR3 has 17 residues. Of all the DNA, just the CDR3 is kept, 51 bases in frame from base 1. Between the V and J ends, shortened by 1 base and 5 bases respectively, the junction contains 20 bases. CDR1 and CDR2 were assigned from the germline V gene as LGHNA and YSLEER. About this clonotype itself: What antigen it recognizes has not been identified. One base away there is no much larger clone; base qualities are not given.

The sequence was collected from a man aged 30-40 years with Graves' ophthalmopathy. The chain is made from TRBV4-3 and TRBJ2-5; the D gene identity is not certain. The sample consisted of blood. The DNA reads TGCGCCAGCAGCCAAGCCCATGCTCCGGGTATCAGGGAGACCCAGTACTTC. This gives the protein CASSQAHAPGIRETQYF.